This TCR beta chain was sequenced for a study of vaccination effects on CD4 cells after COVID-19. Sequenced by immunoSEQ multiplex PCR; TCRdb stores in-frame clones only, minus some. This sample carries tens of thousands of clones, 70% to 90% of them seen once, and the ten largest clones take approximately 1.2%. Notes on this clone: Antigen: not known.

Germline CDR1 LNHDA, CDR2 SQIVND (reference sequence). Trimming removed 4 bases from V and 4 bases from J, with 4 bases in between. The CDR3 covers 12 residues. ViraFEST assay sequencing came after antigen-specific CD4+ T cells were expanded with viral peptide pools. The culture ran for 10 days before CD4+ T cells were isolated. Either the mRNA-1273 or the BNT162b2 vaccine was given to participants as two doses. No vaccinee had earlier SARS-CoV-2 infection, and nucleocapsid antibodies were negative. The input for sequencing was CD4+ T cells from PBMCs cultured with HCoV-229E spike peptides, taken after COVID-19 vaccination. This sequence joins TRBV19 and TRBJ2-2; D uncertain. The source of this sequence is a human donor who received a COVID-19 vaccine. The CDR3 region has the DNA TGTGCCAGTAGTAGGGGCACCGGGGAGCTGTTTTTT. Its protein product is CASSRGTGELFF. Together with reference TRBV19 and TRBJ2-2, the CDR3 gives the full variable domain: DGGITQSPKYLFRKEGQNVTLSCEQNLNHDAMYWYRQDPGQGLRLIYYSQIVNDFQKGDIAEGYSVSREKKESFPLTVTSAQKNPTAFYLCASSRGTGELFFGEGSRLTVL.